This is a list of T cell receptor beta chains from one sample in a study of T cell changes during pregnancy in multiple sclerosis. Some clones are missing from TCRdb's copy, which holds only in-frame ones; the method was immunoSEQ multiplex PCR. Counted here are 30,000 to 40,000 clones, roughly 89% occurring once; the ten biggest clones make up 0.7% to 0.95%. The material sequenced was CD4+ T cells from peripheral blood mononuclear cells, taken after pregnancy. These receptors were obtained from a female donor in good health, enrolled as a control in a pregnancy study. Both conserved end residues are part of each CDR3. Each record gives: clone size, J gene, D gene, V gene, CDR3 protein, CDR3 DNA. The D gene is left open where the match is weak. A row's size may be missing; if present it is once, few, many or a size class.

size: -
J: TRBJ2-2
D: TRBD2
V: TRBV5-4
CDR3: CASSSGLAGNTGELFF
DNA: TGTGCCAGCAGCTCGGGACTAGCGGGGAACACCGGGGAGCTGTTTTTT

size: -
J: TRBJ1-6
D: -
V: TRBV25-1
CDR3: CASSEFGAYNSPLHF
DNA: TGTGCCAGCAGTGAATTTGGGGCTTATAATTCACCCCTCCACTTT

size: few
J: TRBJ1-4
D: -
V: TRBV10-3
CDR3: CAINSGLMGEKLFF
DNA: TGTGCCATCAACTCGGGACTCATGGGGGAAAAACTGTTTTTT

size: -
J: TRBJ2-1
D: -
V: TRBV6-5
CDR3: CASIITPGGNEQFF
DNA: TGTGCCAGCATCATTACCCCCGGCGGGAATGAGCAGTTCTTC

size: -
J: TRBJ1-1
D: -
V: TRBV30
CDR3: CASSLGAEAFF
DNA: TGTGCCTCTAGTCTCGGGGCTGAAGCTTTCTTT

size: few
J: TRBJ1-2
D: TRBD1
V: TRBV11-2
CDR3: CASSLIGQARKTSNYGYTF
DNA: TGTGCCAGCAGCCTTATAGGACAGGCCCGAAAGACTTCTAACTATGGCTACACCTTC

size: -
J: TRBJ2-5
D: -
V: TRBV25-1
CDR3: CASRRETQYF
DNA: TGTGCCAGCAGGAGAGAGACCCAGTACTTC

size: -
J: TRBJ2-7
D: -
V: TRBV6-5
CDR3: CASSQDSSYEQYF
DNA: TGTGCCAGCAGTCAGGACAGCTCCTACGAGCAGTACTTC

size: -
J: TRBJ2-5
D: -
V: TRBV18
CDR3: CASSPSSSGSQYF
DNA: TGTGCCAGCTCACCATCGAGCTCGGGGTCCCAGTACTTC

size: -
J: TRBJ2-7
D: -
V: TRBV6-6
CDR3: CASSSSTGAGYEQYF
DNA: TGTGCCAGCAGTTCCTCGACAGGAGCAGGCTACGAGCAGTACTTC

size: -
J: TRBJ2-1
D: TRBD2
V: TRBV11-3
CDR3: CASSFTAGYNEQFF
DNA: TGTGCCAGCAGCTTCACAGCGGGGTACAATGAGCAGTTCTTC

size: -
J: TRBJ2-6
D: -
V: TRBV6-5
CDR3: CASSYRQLSGANVLTF
DNA: TGTGCCAGCAGTTACCGACAGCTCTCTGGGGCCAACGTCCTGACTTTC

size: few
J: TRBJ1-1
D: TRBD1
V: TRBV5-1
CDR3: CASRAGTGGPNTEAFF
DNA: TGCGCCAGCAGGGCCGGGACAGGGGGCCCGAACACTGAAGCTTTCTTT

size: -
J: TRBJ2-7
D: TRBD2
V: TRBV7-9
CDR3: CASSSEREKRYEQYF
DNA: TGTGCCAGCAGCTCTGAGCGGGAGAAGAGGTACGAGCAGTACTTC

size: -
J: TRBJ2-5
D: TRBD2
V: TRBV5-4
CDR3: CASSSGTSGQETQYF
DNA: TGTGCCAGCAGCTCAGGGACTAGCGGACAAGAGACCCAGTACTTC